Each of the 11 T cell receptor beta chains below was sequenced from the same sample in a study of molecular identifiers for immune sequencing clone quantification. MiXCR, applied by TCRdb to the PCR reads, yields one record per CDR3 protein. The table shows about 40,000 distinct CDR3 sequences, with approximately 22% occurring only once. Specimen: naive CD8+ T cells from blood, with Jurkat cell RNA spiked in. As to subset: FACS-sorted CD8+CD4-CCR7+CD45RA+ naive T cells. All receptors derive from a human donor in good health. Some libraries in this study had Jurkat cell RNA spiked in.

This rearrangement joins TRBV10-3 to TRBJ2-4; D remains unclear. V was clipped by 4 bases and J by 3 bases, with 10 bases between them. The CDR3 runs to 14 residues. Germline-derived CDR1 and CDR2 are ENHRY and SYGVKD. In nucleotides, the CDR3 is TGTGCCATCAGTGCCGTGGGTAGCAAAAACATTCAGTACTTC. This gives the protein CAISAVGSKNIQYF.

CDR3 nucleotide sequence: TGTGCCAGCAGTTACTCTATGGATAGGGGGGAGCTGTTTTTT. This encodes CASSYSMDRGELFF. This chain joins TRBV6-5 and TRBJ2-2; unclear D gene. Germline V gene data show CDR1 as MNHEY and CDR2 as SVGAGI. CDR3 length: 14 residues. Trimming cost V 0 bases and J 8 bases, with 10 bases left between them.

This clonotype appeared many times. This chain links TRBV3-1 with TRBJ2-6, with D tentatively TRBD1 (5 bases). V dropped 3 bases and J dropped 0 bases, with 12 bases sitting between them. CDR1 is LGHDT, CDR2 YNNKEL, per germline (reference sequence). CDR3 length: 17 residues. The CDR3 sequence: CASSHRAPDSGANVLTF. The CDR3 DNA reads TGTGCCAGCAGCCACAGGGCTCCCGACTCTGGGGCCAACGTCCTGACTTTC.

The J gene is TRBJ2-3, the V gene TRBV7-2; 10 nucleotides align to TRBD1. The germline CDR1 and CDR2 sequences are SGHTA and FQGNSA. Trimming removed 3 bases from V and 8 bases from J; junction bases left unmatched: 14. There are 17 residues in the CDR3. CDR3 sequence: CASSFYSGTGAAATQYF. CDR3 bases: TGTGCCAGCAGCTTTTATTCCGGGACAGGGGCGGCCGCTACGCAGTATTTT.

This rearrangement joins TRBV6-1 to TRBJ1-1; 7 bases line up with TRBD1. Germline CDR1 is MNHNS and CDR2 is SASEGT. The J segment lost 3 bases and the V segment lost 4 bases, leaving 8 bases of the junction unmatched. The CDR3 contains 15 residues. CDR3 sequence (DNA): TGTGCCAGCAGTGTATCCAGGGGGGCAGACACTGAAGCTTTCTTT. Protein product: CASSVSRGADTEAFF.

This clonotype was seen many times. A read error may account for a junction end that differs from germline. The chain couples TRBV19 to TRBJ2-3; unclear D gene. This CDR3 is built from 11 residues. CDR1 and CDR2 from the germline V gene are LNHDA and SQIVND (reference sequence). CDR3 loop: CASSNTDTQYF. Here the CDR3 DNA reads TGTGCCAGCAGTAACACAGATACGCAGTATTTT.

This clonotype was seen repeatedly, ten times or more. The J gene is TRBJ2-5, the V gene TRBV6-5; 10 bases fit TRBD2. Germline assignment: CDR1 MNHEY and CDR2 SVGAGI. The CDR3 contains 13 residues. V shed 4 bases and J 7 bases; nucleotides not matched to a gene: 3. CDR3 coding DNA: TGTGCCAGCAGTTCCAGCGGGGGGGGGACCCAGTACTTC. Translating it yields CASSSSGGGTQYF.

This clonotype was observed many times. The chain has TRBV3-1 and TRBJ2-5; D is ambiguous. This CDR3 region has 16 residues. CDR1 and CDR2 from the germline V gene are LGHDT and YNNKEL (reference sequence). Trimming took 4 bases from V and 2 from J, leaving 17 bases between them. CDR3 sequence: CASSPLKTKYQETQYF. CDR3 nucleotides: TGTGCCAGCAGCCCGCTGAAGACGAAATATCAAGAGACCCAGTACTTC.

The chain carries TRBV11-2 and TRBJ2-3; perhaps D is TRBD1 or TRBD2 (6 bases each). This CDR3 is 12 amino acids long. The ends were cut back, 8 bases at V and 8 bases at J, with 14 bases in the middle. Germline lookup yields CDR1 SGHAT and CDR2 FQNNGV. The CDR3 nucleotides read TGTGCCAGCGGGGGGCGTTCAGCTACGCAGTATTTT. Translated, it gives CASGGRSATQYF.

This clonotype came up a few times. J is TRBJ1-1 and V is TRBV19; D not resolved. The CDR3 has 12 amino acids. Germline V gene data show CDR1 as LNHDA and CDR2 as SQIVND (reference sequence). Trimming shortened V by 5 bases and J by 6 bases, and 10 bases separated the two germline ends. The CDR3 loop is CASSYGRPEAFF. The CDR3 DNA reads TGTGCCAGTAGTTATGGGAGGCCTGAAGCTTTCTTT.

This clonotype was observed at least ten times. The rearrangement joins TRBV19 to TRBJ2-1; D may be TRBD2 (5 bases). From germline, CDR1 is LNHDA and CDR2 SQIVND (reference sequence). This CDR3 has 15 amino acids. V was trimmed by 6 bases and J by 0 bases, leaving 12 bases between them. The CDR3 DNA is TGTGCCAGTAGCAACGGAGGCCGCTCCTACAATGAGCAGTTCTTC. This gives the protein CASSNGGRSYNEQFF.